Shown below are 10 T cell receptor beta chains from a single sample sequenced in a study of cytomegalovirus exposure and HLA in healthy donors. 13 Jbeta primers and 60 Vbeta primers were used for the PCR. Here immunoSEQ multiplex PCR was the method, and the copy in TCRdb shows in-frame clones only, minus some. The data contain roughly 150,000 clones, about three quarters of them singletons. Sequenced: PBMCs. These receptors originate from a man younger than 45 in good health and CMV-seropositive.

This clone was seen a few times. The rearrangement joins TRBV5-1 to TRBJ2-7, with 9 nucleotides matching TRBD2. In germline, CDR1 is SGHRS, CDR2 YFSETQ. Trimming cost V 0 bases and J 3 bases; bases outside gene matches: 7. CDR3 size: 16 residues. The CDR3 here is CASSLDGLASDYEQYF. The CDR3 bases are TGCGCCAGCAGCTTGGATGGACTAGCGAGCGACTACGAGCAGTACTTC. The variable domain in full, completed from reference TRBV5-1 and TRBJ2-7, reads KAGVTQTPRYLIKTRGQQVTLSCSPISGHRSVSWYQQTPGQGLQFLFEYFSETQRNKGNFPGRFSGRQFSNSRSEMNVSTLELGDSALYLCASSLDGLASDYEQYFGPGTRLTVT.

This chain uses TRBV28 with TRBJ2-1; 9 bases are shared with TRBD1. Germline V gene lookup returns CDR1 MDHEN and CDR2 SYDVKM. There are 15 residues in the CDR3. The trim removed 7 bases at V and 6 bases at J, leaving 10 bases unmatched. The CDR3 here is CASKSPQGAGNEQFF. DNA for the CDR3: TGTGCCAGCAAGTCCCCACAGGGGGCTGGCAATGAGCAGTTCTTC.

The rearrangement uses TRBV27 and TRBJ1-2, with unresolved D. Trimming took off 5 bases at V and 6 bases at J, with 13 bases between the two ends. The V gene's germline CDR1 is MNHEY and CDR2 SMNVEV (reference sequence). The length of the CDR3 is 13 residues. The CDR3, as DNA: TGTGCCAGCAGTACCGGGATCAGAGATGGCTACACCTTC. Its protein is CASSTGIRDGYTF.

This clone was observed once. The chain joins TRBV27 to TRBJ2-3, with D hard to call. V dropped 10 bases and J dropped 6 bases, with 14 bases sitting between them. The CDR3 runs to 12 residues. Germline V lookup: CDR1 MNHEY, CDR2 SMNVEV (reference sequence). This CDR3 is CATHAGFDTQYF. CDR3 bases: TGTGCCACCCACGCCGGTTTCGATACGCAGTATTTT.

V is TRBV11-2 and J is TRBJ1-2, with D perhaps matching TRBD1 (5 bases). This CDR3 has 13 amino acids. V lost 0 bases and J lost 7, with 9 bases in between. Germline V lookup: CDR1 SGHAT, CDR2 FQNNGV. Written as DNA, the CDR3 is TGTGCCAGCAGCTTAGATAGGGGTCGTGGCTACACCTTC. Its protein is CASSLDRGRGYTF.

The chain uses TRBV18 and TRBJ1-4, with TRBD1 identical over 7 bases. J lost 2 bases, V lost 2 bases, and 8 bases had no gene match. The CDR3 runs 17 residues. Germline loops: CDR1 KGHSH, CDR2 LQKENI. The CDR3: CASSPGQGGETNEKLFF. The CDR3 region has the DNA TGTGCCAGCTCACCAGGGCAGGGGGGAGAGACTAATGAAAAACTGTTTTTT.

The chain carries TRBV5-1 and TRBJ1-4; possibly TRBD1 for D (5 bases). Trimming left V 4 bases short and J 0 bases short, with 10 bases between. From germline, CDR1 is SGHRS and CDR2 YFSETQ. This CDR3 has 15 residues. CDR3 in DNA: TGCGCCAGCAGCATCAGGGAATCAACTAATGAAAAACTGTTTTTT. Protein: CASSIRESTNEKLFF.

V usage is TRBV28 and J usage is TRBJ2-7; the D is unclear. The CDR3 extends over 14 amino acids. V was trimmed by 6 bases and J by 2 bases, leaving 14 bases between them. Germline V gives CDR1 MDHEN, CDR2 SYDVKM. In nucleotides, the CDR3 is TGTGCCAGCAGACCCACCCCGGTAACCTACGAGCAGTACTTC. Amino acid sequence: CASRPTPVTYEQYF.

This sequence joins TRBV10-3 and TRBJ2-7; 9 bases are a match to TRBD1. Germline V lookup: CDR1 ENHRY, CDR2 SYGVKD. This CDR3 has 15 residues. V shed 3 bases, J shed 3 bases, and the junction held 6 bases outside the gene matches. CDR3: CAISETTGGDYEQYF. The CDR3 nucleotides read TGTGCCATCAGTGAAACGACAGGGGGGGACTACGAGCAGTACTTC.

V gene TRBV15 combines with J gene TRBJ2-1; 10 bases agree with TRBD2. CDR1 LNHNV and CDR2 YYDKDF come from the germline V gene (reference sequence). CDR3 length: 17 amino acids. V shed 1 base, J shed 3 bases, and the junction held 6 bases outside the gene matches. The CDR3 is CATSRAWTSGIYNEQFF. As DNA, the CDR3 is TGTGCCACCAGCAGAGCCTGGACTAGCGGAATCTACAATGAGCAGTTCTTC.